This T cell receptor beta chain is from a study of T cell repertoires in cytomegalovirus infection. Study-level information: Public TCR beta signatures were indicative of both CMV infection and a matching HLA type.

As concerns this clonotype: Its cognate antigen is unknown.

Study-level points and caveats: The cumulative frequency of public TCR beta families distinguished individuals who carried CMV together with the relevant HLA. Ex vivo responses were dominated by HLA-C-restricted CMV-specific TCR beta clonotypes.

TCRdb redid the calling of the reads with MiXCR, one entry per CDR3 protein. The data show hundreds of thousands of distinct CDR3 sequences, 15% to 20% seen once. Sequencing was performed on PBMCs. This sequence originates from a human donor in good health (CMV status not recorded). Some clones in this sample may be carry-over from other donors' samples.

In nucleotides, the CDR3 is TGTGCCAGCAGTCGGGCAGGGGTGGGTGGCTACGAGCAGTACTTC. Protein: CASSRAGVGGYEQYF. This chain links TRBV6-1 with TRBJ2-7; weak D call: TRBD1 (6 bases). The ends were cut back, 5 bases at V and 3 bases at J, with 17 bases in the middle. CDR3 size: 15 residues. The germline V gene encodes CDR1 MNHNS and CDR2 SASEGT.